The 7 T cell receptor beta chains given below trace back to one sample, sequenced in a study of identical twins. TCRdb redid the calling of the 5' RACE reads with MiXCR, one entry per CDR3 protein. The sample gives 650,000 to 800,000 distinct CDR3 sequences, less than 10% of which show up once; around 0.98% is in the top ten. These data also featured in a second study, about yellow fever vaccine responses in identical twins.

The sequencing sample was made of PBMCs. The receptors derive from a young woman in good health.

This clonotype showed up just a few times. This CDR3 reads CASSQDQGQGAYEQYF. Written as DNA, the CDR3 is TGCGCCAGCAGCCAAGATCAGGGCCAGGGGGCTTACGAGCAGTACTTC. V and J are TRBV4-3 and TRBJ2-7; 8 nucleotides match TRBD1. V was pared by 0 bases and J by 4 bases, with 8 bases of the junction left unmatched. Germline-derived CDR1 and CDR2 are LGHNA and YSLEER. This CDR3 is 16 amino acids long.

This clonotype was detected a few times. The chain is built from TRBV5-1 and TRBJ1-5; D is unclear. The CDR3 totals 14 residues. CDR1 and CDR2 (germline): SGHRS, YFSETQ. Trimming cost V 2 bases and J 5 bases, with 11 bases left between them. CDR3 in amino acids: CASSFGEGDQPQHF. The CDR3 region has the DNA TGCGCCAGCAGCTTTGGGGAGGGAGATCAGCCCCAGCATTTT.

The J gene is TRBJ2-1, the V gene TRBV5-1, with 9 bases fitting TRBD2. This CDR3 comprises 16 residues. V was clipped by 0 bases and J by 2 bases; unmatched bases: 3. Germline CDR1 SGHRS, CDR2 YFSETQ. CDR3 loop: CASSLASGITYNEQFF. Here the CDR3 DNA reads TGCGCCAGCAGCTTGGCTAGCGGGATTACCTACAATGAGCAGTTCTTC.

The chain has TRBV20-1 and TRBJ1-5; D is possibly TRBD1 (5 bases). Germline-derived CDR1 and CDR2 are DFQATT and SNEGSKA (reference sequence). The V and J ends lost 4 bases and 7 bases respectively, with 17 bases between them. The CDR3 spans 14 residues. The CDR3 is CSAKGRLNGQPQHF. The CDR3 DNA follows: TGCAGTGCTAAGGGGCGGTTGAACGGGCAGCCCCAGCATTTT.

This clonotype was counted many times. The V and J genes are TRBV6-2 or TRBV6-3 and TRBJ2-1; D ambiguous. The CDR3 is 12 residues long. Germline values: CDR1 MNHEY, CDR2 SVGEGT. V lost 0 bases and J lost 8, with 5 bases in between. This CDR3 reads CASSYSDDEQFF. In nucleotides, the CDR3 is TGTGCCAGCAGTTACTCCGACGATGAGCAGTTCTTC.

This clonotype was seen only a few times. V gene TRBV7-2 combines with J gene TRBJ2-7; TRBD2 agrees at 9 bases. The CDR3 loop spans 15 amino acids. The V segment lost 2 bases and the J segment 5 bases; nucleotides outside the gene matches: 7. Germline V gene lookup returns CDR1 SGHTA and CDR2 FQGNSA. The chain's CDR3 is CASSLLIAGEDEQYF. Written as DNA, the CDR3 is TGTGCCAGCAGCTTACTGATAGCGGGAGAAGACGAGCAGTACTTC.

The sample holds a few counts of this clonotype. The rearrangement uses TRBV27 and TRBJ1-5; 9 bases line up with TRBD1. V shed 3 bases, J shed 9 bases, and the junction held 6 bases outside the gene matches. CDR3 length: 14 residues. Germline loops: CDR1 MNHEY, CDR2 SMNVEV (reference sequence). CDR3 protein: CASSLRQGVWPQHF. The CDR3 bases are TGTGCCAGCAGTTTGAGACAGGGGGTATGGCCCCAGCATTTT.